This TCR beta chain was documented in a study of tumor-infiltrating lymphocytes in localized non-small cell lung cancer. Findings of the study overall: Immunotypes IM1 and IM2 had similar TCR-derived T-cell fractions. Technical variation could not be separated from intratumor heterogeneity here.

This clone is medium-sized in the sample. The target antigen is unknown. V lost 2 bases to trimming and J lost 5 bases, with 10 bases between them. The germline V gene has CDR1 KGHSH and CDR2 LQKENI. The length of the CDR3 is 14 residues. TCRdb's copy holds only in-frame clones and misses some; the assay was immunoSEQ multiplex PCR. Of about 15,000 clones in the sample, 69% are singletons; the top ten hold 6.5%. The sequenced sample consisted of lung tumor tissue. This chain joins TRBV18 and TRBJ1-3; TRBD1 might be the D (5 bases). The clonotype was recovered from a human donor with non-small cell lung cancer. The CDR3 sequence: CASSPYPGRNTIYF. The CDR3 DNA is TGTGCCAGCTCACCATATCCAGGGAGAAACACCATATATTTT.